This T cell receptor (beta chain) was sequenced in a study of neoadjuvant anti-PD-1 for oral cavity cancer. As to this clone: Antigen: not known. The junction departs from germline at one end; a sequencing error may be responsible.

General study results and limits: Post-nivolumab, blood T cell clonality was significantly elevated in non-responders.

Time point defined: after neoadjuvant nivolumab, at surgical resection. These newly diagnosed stage II-IVA oral cavity squamous cell carcinoma patients had no prior systemic or radiation treatment. The germline V gene encodes CDR1 MGHRA and CDR2 YSYEKL. The CDR3 covers 18 residues. Assay: immunoSEQ multiplex PCR; the TCRdb copy retains only in-frame clones and omits some. This sample has about 14,000 clones; approximately 77% occur once, and the top ten carry around 2.5%. This sequence was found in a person aged 35-79 years with oral cavity squamous cell carcinoma. The chain links TRBV4-1 to TRBJ2-4, with D possibly TRBD2 on 5 matching bases. The sample consisted of PBMCs, taken after nivolumab (anti-PD-1) treatment. CDR3 sequence: CASSSSGFQPRLKSIQYF. The CDR3 DNA follows: TGCGCCAGCAGCTCCTCGGGTTTCCAGCCGAGACTAAAAAGCATTCAGTACTTC.